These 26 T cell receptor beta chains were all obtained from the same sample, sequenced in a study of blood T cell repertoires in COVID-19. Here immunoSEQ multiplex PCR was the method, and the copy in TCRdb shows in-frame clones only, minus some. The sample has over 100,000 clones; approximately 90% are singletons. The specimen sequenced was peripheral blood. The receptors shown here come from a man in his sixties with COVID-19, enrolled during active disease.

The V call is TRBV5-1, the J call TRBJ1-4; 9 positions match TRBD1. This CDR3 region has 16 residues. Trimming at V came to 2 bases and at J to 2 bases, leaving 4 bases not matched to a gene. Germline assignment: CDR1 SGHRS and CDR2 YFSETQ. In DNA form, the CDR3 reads TGCGCCAGCAGCTTAGGACAGGGGCTGACTAATGAAAAACTGTTTTTT. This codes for CASSLGQGLTNEKLFF. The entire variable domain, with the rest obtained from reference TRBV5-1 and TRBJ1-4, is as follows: KAGVTQTPRYLIKTRGQQVTLSCSPISGHRSVSWYQQTPGQGLQFLFEYFSETQRNKGNFPGRFSGRQFSNSRSEMNVSTLELGDSALYLCASSLGQGLTNEKLFFGSGTQLSVL.

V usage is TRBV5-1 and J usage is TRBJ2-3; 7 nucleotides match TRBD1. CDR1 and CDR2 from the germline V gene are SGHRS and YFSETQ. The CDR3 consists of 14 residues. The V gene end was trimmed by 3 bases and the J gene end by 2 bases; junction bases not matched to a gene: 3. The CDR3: CASSSGQYTDTQYF. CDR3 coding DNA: TGCGCCAGCAGCTCGGGACAGTACACAGATACGCAGTATTTT.

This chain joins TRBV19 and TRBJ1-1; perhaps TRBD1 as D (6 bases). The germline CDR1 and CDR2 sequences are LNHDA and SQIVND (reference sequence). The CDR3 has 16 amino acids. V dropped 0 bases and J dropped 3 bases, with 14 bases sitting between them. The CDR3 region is CASSIDGGAGDTEAFF. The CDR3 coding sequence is TGTGCCAGTAGTATAGATGGGGGGGCCGGGGACACTGAAGCTTTCTTT.

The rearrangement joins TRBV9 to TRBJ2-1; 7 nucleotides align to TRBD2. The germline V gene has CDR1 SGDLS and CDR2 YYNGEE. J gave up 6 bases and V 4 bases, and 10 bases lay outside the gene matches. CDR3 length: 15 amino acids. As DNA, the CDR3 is TGTGCCAGCAGCCCCTACAGCCGGGAGGCCAATGAGCAGTTCTTC. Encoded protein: CASSPYSREANEQFF.

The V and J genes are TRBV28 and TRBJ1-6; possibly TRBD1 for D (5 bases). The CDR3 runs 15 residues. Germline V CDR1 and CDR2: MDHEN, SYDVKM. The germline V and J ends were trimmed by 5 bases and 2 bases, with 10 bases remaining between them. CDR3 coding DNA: TGTGCCAGCAGTAACGACAGTCCCTATAATTCACCCCTCCACTTT. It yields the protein CASSNDSPYNSPLHF. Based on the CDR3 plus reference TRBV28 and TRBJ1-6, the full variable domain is DVKVTQSSRYLVKRTGEKVFLECVQDMDHENMFWYRQDPGLGLRLIYFSYDVKMKEKGDIPEGYSVSREKKERFSLILESASTNQTSMYLCASSNDSPYNSPLHFGNGTRLTVT.

The CDR3 region has the DNA TGTGCCAGCAGCTTAGAAGGGGCCTTCGTGGGTGAGCAGTTCTTC. Amino acids: CASSLEGAFVGEQFF. The chain couples TRBV7-9 to TRBJ2-1; D is perhaps TRBD1 (5 bases). In germline, CDR1 is SEHNR, CDR2 FQNEAQ (reference sequence). This CDR3 has 15 amino acids. V dropped 1 base and J dropped 9 bases, with 16 bases sitting between them.

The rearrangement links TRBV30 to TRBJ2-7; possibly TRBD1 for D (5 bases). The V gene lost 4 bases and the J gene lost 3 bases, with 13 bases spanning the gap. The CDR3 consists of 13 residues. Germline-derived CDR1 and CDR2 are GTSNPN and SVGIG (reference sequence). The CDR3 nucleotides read TGTGCCTGGACCGTCCAGGGTCTCTACGAGCAGTACTTC. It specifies CAWTVQGLYEQYF.

The DNA of the CDR3 is TGTGCCAGCAGCTCTTCCCCCGGGACAGGCCAGGGATTTAACTATGGCTACACCTTC. Its protein is CASSSSPGTGQGFNYGYTF. The J gene is TRBJ1-2, the V gene TRBV5-4, with TRBD1 identical over 8 bases. The germline CDR1 and CDR2 sequences are SGHNT and YYREEE (reference sequence). V shed 3 bases and J 1 base; nucleotides not matched to a gene: 17. This CDR3 is 19 amino acids long.

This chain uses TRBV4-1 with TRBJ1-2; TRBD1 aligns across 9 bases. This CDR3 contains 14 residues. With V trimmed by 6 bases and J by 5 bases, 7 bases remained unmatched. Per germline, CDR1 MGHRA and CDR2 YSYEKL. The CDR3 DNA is TGCGCCAGCAGTGGGACGGGGACAGGGTATGGCTACACCTTC. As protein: CASSGTGTGYGYTF.

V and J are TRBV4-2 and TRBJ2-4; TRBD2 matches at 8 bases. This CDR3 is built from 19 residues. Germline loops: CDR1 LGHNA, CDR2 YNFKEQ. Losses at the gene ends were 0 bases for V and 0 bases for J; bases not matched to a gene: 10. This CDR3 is CASSQDFAGGLLAKNIQYF. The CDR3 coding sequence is TGTGCCAGCAGCCAAGATTTCGCGGGGGGTCTCCTAGCCAAAAACATTCAGTACTTC.

The DNA of the CDR3 is TGCAGCGTTCGGGAAACAGGGTATTCTGGCGGGGAGCTGTTTTTT. Its protein is CSVRETGYSGGELFF. The chain combines TRBV29-1 with TRBJ2-2; possible D gene TRBD1, 6 bases. V was pared by 5 bases and J by 7 bases, with 20 bases between. The CDR3 extends over 15 amino acids. Germline V CDR1 and CDR2: SQVTM, ANQGSEA.

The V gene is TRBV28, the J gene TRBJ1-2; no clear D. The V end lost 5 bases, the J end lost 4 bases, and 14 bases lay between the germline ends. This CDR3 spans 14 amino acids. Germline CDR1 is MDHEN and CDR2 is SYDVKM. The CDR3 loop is CASSEYRVGYGYTF. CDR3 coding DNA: TGTGCCAGCAGTGAATATCGGGTAGGCTATGGCTACACCTTC.

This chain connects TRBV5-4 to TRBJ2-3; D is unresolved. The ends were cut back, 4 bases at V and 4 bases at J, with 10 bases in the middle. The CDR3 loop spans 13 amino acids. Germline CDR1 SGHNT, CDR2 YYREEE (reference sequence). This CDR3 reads CASSTEPADTQYF. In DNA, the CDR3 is TGTGCCAGCAGCACCGAACCGGCAGATACGCAGTATTTT.

DNA of the CDR3: TGTGCCAGCACTATAACACCGGCGGGCACTGAAGCTTTCTTT. Residues: CASTITPAGTEAFF. The chain joins TRBV6-5 to TRBJ1-1, with unresolved D. Germline CDR1 and CDR2: MNHEY and SVGAGI. This CDR3 is 14 amino acids long. V lost 7 bases and J lost 4, with 16 bases in between.

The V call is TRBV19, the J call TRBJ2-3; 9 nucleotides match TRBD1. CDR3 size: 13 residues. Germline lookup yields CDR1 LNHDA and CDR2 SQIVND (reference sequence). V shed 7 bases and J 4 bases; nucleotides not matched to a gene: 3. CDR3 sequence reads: CASTDRGADTQYF. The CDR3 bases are TGTGCCAGTACCGACAGGGGGGCAGATACGCAGTATTTT.

In nucleotides, the CDR3 is TGTGCCAGCAGTTACTCGAGGGGACAGGGTTCACCCCTCCACTTT. This gives the protein CASSYSRGQGSPLHF. The chain combines TRBV6-2 or TRBV6-3 with TRBJ1-6; the match to TRBD1 covers 9 bases. Germline V lookup: CDR1 MNHEY, CDR2 SVGEGT. There are 15 residues in the CDR3. The V and J ends lost 0 bases and 9 bases, in that order; junction bases with no gene match: 3.

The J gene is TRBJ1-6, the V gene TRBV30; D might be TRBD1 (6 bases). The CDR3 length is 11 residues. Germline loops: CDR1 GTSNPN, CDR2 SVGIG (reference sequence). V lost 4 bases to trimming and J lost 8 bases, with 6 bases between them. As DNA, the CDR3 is TGTGCCTGGAACAGGGATTCACCCCTCCACTTT. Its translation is CAWNRDSPLHF.

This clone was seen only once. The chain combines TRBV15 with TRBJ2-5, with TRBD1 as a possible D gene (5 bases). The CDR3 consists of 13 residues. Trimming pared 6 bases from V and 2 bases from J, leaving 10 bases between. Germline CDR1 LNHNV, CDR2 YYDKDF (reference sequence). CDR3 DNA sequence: TGTGCCACCAGAACCAGGGTTCAAGAGACCCAGTACTTC. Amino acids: CATRTRVQETQYF.

CDR3 coding DNA: TGTGCCAGCAGTTACGGGCTAATGACAGATACGCAGTATTTT. It yields the protein CASSYGLMTDTQYF. The chain joins TRBV6-5 to TRBJ2-3; no definite D call. Deletions cut 2 bases from V and 3 bases from J, with 9 bases between. The CDR3 is made up of 14 amino acids. Germline CDR1 MNHEY, CDR2 SVGAGI.

The DNA of the CDR3 is TGTGCCAGCAGCCCCAGAACTAACGCTGGCTACACCTTC. It specifies CASSPRTNAGYTF. The chain couples TRBV5-4 to TRBJ1-2; no firm D call. From germline, CDR1 is SGHNT and CDR2 YYREEE (reference sequence). This CDR3 is 13 amino acids long. Trimming left V 4 bases short and J 7 bases short, with 14 bases between.

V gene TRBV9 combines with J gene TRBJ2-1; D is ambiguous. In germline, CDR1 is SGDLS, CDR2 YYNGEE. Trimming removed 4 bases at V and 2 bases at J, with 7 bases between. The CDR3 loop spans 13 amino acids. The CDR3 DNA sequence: TGTGCCAGCAGCAGAGACACCTACAATGAGCAGTTCTTC. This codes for CASSRDTYNEQFF. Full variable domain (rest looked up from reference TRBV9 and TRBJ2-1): DSGVTQTPKHLITATGQRVTLRCSPRSGDLSVYWYQQSLDQGLQFLIQYYNGEERAKGNILERFSAQQFPDLHSELNLSSLELGDSALYFCASSRDTYNEQFFGPGTRLTVL.

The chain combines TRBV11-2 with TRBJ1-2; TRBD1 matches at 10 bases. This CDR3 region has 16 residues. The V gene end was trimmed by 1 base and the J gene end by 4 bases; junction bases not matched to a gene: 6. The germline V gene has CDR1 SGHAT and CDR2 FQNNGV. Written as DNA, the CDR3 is TGTGCCAGCAGCTTAGTAAGGACAGGGGGAGTCTATGGCTACACCTTC. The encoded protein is CASSLVRTGGVYGYTF.

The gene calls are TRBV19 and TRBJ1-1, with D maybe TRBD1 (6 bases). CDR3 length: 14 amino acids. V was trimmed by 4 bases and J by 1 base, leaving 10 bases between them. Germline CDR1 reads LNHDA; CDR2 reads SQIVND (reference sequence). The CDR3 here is CASSNKGENTEAFF. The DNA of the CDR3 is TGTGCCAGTAGTAACAAGGGGGAGAACACTGAAGCTTTCTTT.

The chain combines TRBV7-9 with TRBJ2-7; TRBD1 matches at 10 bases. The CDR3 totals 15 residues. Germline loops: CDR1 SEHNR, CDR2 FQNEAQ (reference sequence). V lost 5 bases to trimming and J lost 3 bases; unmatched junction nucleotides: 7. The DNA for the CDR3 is TGTGCCAGCAGCCGGGACAGGGGTTCCCTCTACGAGCAGTACTTC. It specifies CASSRDRGSLYEQYF. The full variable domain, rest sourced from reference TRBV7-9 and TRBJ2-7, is DTGVSQNPRHKITKRGQNVTFRCDPISEHNRLYWYRQTLGQGPEFLTYFQNEAQLEKSRLLSDRFSAERPKGSFSTLEIQRTEQGDSAMYLCASSRDRGSLYEQYFGPGTRLTVT.

The CDR3 loop reads CASSDGSLEQGGTEAFF. The CDR3 nucleotides read TGTGCCAGCAGCGACGGTAGTTTGGAGCAGGGCGGCACTGAAGCTTTCTTT. The chain combines TRBV2 with TRBJ1-1; D is possibly TRBD1 (5 bases). The CDR3 has 17 amino acids. Germline V gene data show CDR1 as SNHLY and CDR2 as FYNNEI. The V gene lost 6 bases and the J gene lost 4 bases, with 24 bases spanning the gap.

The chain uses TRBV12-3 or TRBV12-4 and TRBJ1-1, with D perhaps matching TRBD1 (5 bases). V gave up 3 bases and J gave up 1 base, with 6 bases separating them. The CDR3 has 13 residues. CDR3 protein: CASSLQGNTEAFF. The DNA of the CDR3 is TGTGCCAGCAGTTTGCAGGGGAACACTGAAGCTTTCTTT.